The 16 T cell receptor beta chains below come from one sample, sequenced in a study of human T cells and chemical hapten exposure. Time point specified: patch test 1, 2 weeks after DPC sensitization. Specified treatment: therapeutic diphenylcyclopropenone sensitization with weekly scalp DPC. TCRdb called the RACE reads again in MiXCR, with one record for every CDR3 protein. The sample shows 75,000 to 95,000 distinct CDR3 sequences, around 11% of them seen only once. Sequenced material: whole blood, taken in connection with sensitization to the hapten diphenylcyclopropenone (DPC). The receptors come from a woman aged 55-69 years with alopecia areata. Some clones in this sample may be carry-over from other donors' samples.

The table lists this clonotype with a few counts. The V gene is TRBV29-1, the J gene TRBJ2-7, with D perhaps matching TRBD1 (5 bases). The length of the CDR3 is 15 residues. CDR1 is SQVTM and CDR2 is ANQGSEA in the germline V gene. The germline V and J ends were trimmed by 2 bases and 4 bases, with 18 bases remaining between them. CDR3 in DNA: TGCAGCGTTGAATTGGCAGAAGGGGAAGAATACGAGCAGTACTTC. Its protein product is CSVELAEGEEYEQYF.

This clonotype was recorded many times. This chain connects TRBV6-1 to TRBJ2-7; 7 bases align to TRBD1. The junction had 11 bases not matched to a gene; V was cut back by 9 bases and J by 0 bases. The CDR3 is 15 residues long. Germline V gene sequence: CDR1 MNHNS, CDR2 SASEGT. This CDR3 reads CASLRSDRSSYEQYF. In nucleotides, the CDR3 is TGTGCCAGTTTGAGATCGGACAGGAGCTCCTACGAGCAGTACTTC.

Many counts were recorded for this clonotype. The V gene is TRBV5-6, the J gene TRBJ2-7; D is perhaps TRBD1 (6 bases). This CDR3 is 13 amino acids long. CDR1 is SGHDT and CDR2 is YYEEEE in the germline V gene. Trimming shortened V by 2 bases and J by 3 bases, and 9 bases separated the two germline ends. CDR3 nucleotide sequence: TGTGCCAGCAGCTTTGCCAGGGGCTACGAGCAGTACTTC. This gives the protein CASSFARGYEQYF.

The table lists this clonotype with many counts. The rearrangement joins TRBV7-8 to TRBJ2-5; 8 bases are a match to TRBD1. The CDR3 is made up of 14 amino acids. Germline V gene data show CDR1 as SGHVS and CDR2 as FQNEAQ. Trimming took 0 bases from V and 4 from J; bases not matched to a gene: 1. CDR3 sequence reads: CASSLATGGETQYF. CDR3 in DNA: TGTGCCAGCAGCTTAGCAACAGGGGGAGAGACCCAGTACTTC.

This chain connects TRBV7-9 to TRBJ1-1; possible D gene TRBD1, 5 bases. CDR3 size: 17 residues. Trimming left V 4 bases short and J 2 bases short, with 20 bases between. Germline V lookup: CDR1 SEHNR, CDR2 FQNEAQ (reference sequence). CDR3 sequence: CASSSGPDSGTNTEAFF. The CDR3 DNA sequence: TGTGCCAGCAGCTCAGGACCCGACTCAGGGACTAACACTGAAGCTTTCTTT.

V is TRBV3-1 and J is TRBJ1-1; possible D gene TRBD1, 5 bases. There are 13 residues in the CDR3. Trimming stripped 2 bases from V and 5 bases from J, with 9 bases between. The germline CDR1 and CDR2 sequences are LGHDT and YNNKEL (reference sequence). The CDR3 reads CASSQQQDTEAFF. In DNA form, the CDR3 reads TGTGCCAGCAGCCAACAACAGGATACTGAAGCTTTCTTT.

This clonotype was seen ten or more times. The chain recombines TRBV6-6 with TRBJ2-2; D gene unclear. Germline CDR1 is MNHNY and CDR2 is SVGAGI (reference sequence). CDR3 length equals 14 residues. The V end lost 0 bases, the J end lost 6 bases, and 8 bases lay between the germline ends. This chain's CDR3 is CASSYSRQAGELFF. The DNA for the CDR3 is TGTGCCAGCAGTTACTCGCGGCAGGCCGGGGAGCTGTTTTTT.

With respect to this clonotype: An end of the junction does not agree with germline; a read error may underlie this. This rearrangement joins TRBV6-1 to TRBJ2-7; either TRBD1 or TRBD2 may fit D (5 bases each). The CDR3 consists of 15 residues. In germline, CDR1 is MNHNS, CDR2 SASEGT. CDR3 nucleotide sequence: TGTGCCAGCCGTGACCCCGGAACTGGGGGTGAAGAGCAGTACTTC. This sequence encodes CASRDPGTGGEEQYF.

DNA for the CDR3: TGCAGCGCAACAGGGGTCCGGGGCACAGATACGCAGTATTTT. Translation: CSATGVRGTDTQYF. The chain is built from TRBV29-1 and TRBJ2-3, with TRBD1 matching 7 bases. The CDR3 runs 14 residues. V lost 7 bases and J lost 1; bases outside the gene matches: 8. In germline, CDR1 is SQVTM, CDR2 ANQGSEA.

The J gene is TRBJ2-2, the V gene TRBV5-1; 12 bases line up with TRBD2. Germline values: CDR1 SGHRS, CDR2 YFSETQ. This CDR3 comprises 17 residues. J was trimmed by 1 base and V by 0 bases; bases with no gene match: 1. Here the CDR3 reads CASSLGTSGKNTGELFF. CDR3 nucleotide sequence: TGCGCCAGCAGCTTGGGGACTAGCGGGAAGAACACCGGGGAGCTGTTTTTT.

Turning to this clonotype: One end of the junction does not line up with germline, which may come from a read error. The chain joins TRBV3-1 to TRBJ2-7; D unclear. The CDR3 spans 13 residues. Looked up from germline, CDR1 is LGHDT and CDR2 is YNNKEL (reference sequence). The DNA for the CDR3 is TGTGCCAGCAGCCAGTTGGGCTCCTACGAGCAGCACTTC. Translated: CASSQLGSYEQHF.

Ten or more counts support this clonotype. J is TRBJ2-2 and V is TRBV3-1; possibly TRBD1 for D (5 bases). The CDR3 extends over 13 amino acids. V was shortened by 4 bases and J by 6 bases, with 9 bases between the two germline ends. CDR1 and CDR2 from the germline V gene are LGHDT and YNNKEL (reference sequence). CDR3 sequence: CASSRQGAGELFF. The CDR3 DNA reads TGTGCCAGCAGCCGCCAGGGCGCCGGGGAGCTGTTTTTT.

There are many counts of this clonotype. V is TRBV6-5 and J is TRBJ1-5; 8 bases agree with TRBD1. The CDR3 is made up of 16 amino acids. Unmatched junction bases numbered 7, after V lost 5 bases and J lost 1 base. Germline V gene data show CDR1 as MNHEY and CDR2 as SVGAGI. The CDR3 DNA reads as TGTGCCAGCAGTCAGCGGACAGGGTTGAGCAATCAGCCCCAGCATTTT. It is translated as CASSQRTGLSNQPQHF.

The chain recombines TRBV2 with TRBJ1-1; possible D gene TRBD1, 6 bases. Trimming shortened V by 6 bases and J by 11 bases, and 16 bases separated the two germline ends. CDR1 and CDR2 (germline): SNHLY, FYNNEI. This CDR3 contains 12 residues. Here the CDR3 reads CASSYRVSVAFF. CDR3 sequence (DNA): TGTGCCAGCAGCTACAGGGTCTCGGTCGCTTTCTTT.

This clonotype was recorded at least ten times. The chain couples TRBV20-1 to TRBJ2-4; possible D gene TRBD1, 5 bases. Between the trimmed V and J ends, which lost 1 base and 6 bases, there was a span of 16 bases. The CDR3 loop spans 15 amino acids. Germline values: CDR1 DFQATT, CDR2 SNEGSKA (reference sequence). The CDR3 DNA sequence: TGCAGTGCTAGAGTTGCTGCGACAGAAAGAAACATTCAGTACTTC. Its protein is CSARVAATERNIQYF.

This clonotype was seen a few times. The chain is built from TRBV6-1 and TRBJ1-1; D not certain. Per the germline V gene, CDR1 is MNHNS and CDR2 is SASEGT. The V end was cut by 6 bases, the J end by 0 bases, with 8 bases between. This CDR3 is 13 amino acids long. CDR3 DNA: TGTGCCAGCAGAGGTAGAGTGAACACTGAAGCTTTCTTT. Amino acids: CASRGRVNTEAFF.